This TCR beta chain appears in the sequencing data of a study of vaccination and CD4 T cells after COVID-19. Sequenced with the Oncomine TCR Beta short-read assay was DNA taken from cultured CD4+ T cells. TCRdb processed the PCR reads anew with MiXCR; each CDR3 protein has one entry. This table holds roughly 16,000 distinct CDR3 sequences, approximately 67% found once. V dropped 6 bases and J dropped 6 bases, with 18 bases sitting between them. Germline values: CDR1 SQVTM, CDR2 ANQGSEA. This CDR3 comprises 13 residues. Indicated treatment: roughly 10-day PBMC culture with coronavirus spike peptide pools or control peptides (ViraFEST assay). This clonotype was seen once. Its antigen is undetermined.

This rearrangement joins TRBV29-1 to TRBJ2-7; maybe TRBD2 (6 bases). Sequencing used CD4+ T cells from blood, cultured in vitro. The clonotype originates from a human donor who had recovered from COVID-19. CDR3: CSVWGTSSREQYF. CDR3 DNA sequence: TGCAGCGTCTGGGGAACTAGCTCCCGCGAGCAGTACTTC.